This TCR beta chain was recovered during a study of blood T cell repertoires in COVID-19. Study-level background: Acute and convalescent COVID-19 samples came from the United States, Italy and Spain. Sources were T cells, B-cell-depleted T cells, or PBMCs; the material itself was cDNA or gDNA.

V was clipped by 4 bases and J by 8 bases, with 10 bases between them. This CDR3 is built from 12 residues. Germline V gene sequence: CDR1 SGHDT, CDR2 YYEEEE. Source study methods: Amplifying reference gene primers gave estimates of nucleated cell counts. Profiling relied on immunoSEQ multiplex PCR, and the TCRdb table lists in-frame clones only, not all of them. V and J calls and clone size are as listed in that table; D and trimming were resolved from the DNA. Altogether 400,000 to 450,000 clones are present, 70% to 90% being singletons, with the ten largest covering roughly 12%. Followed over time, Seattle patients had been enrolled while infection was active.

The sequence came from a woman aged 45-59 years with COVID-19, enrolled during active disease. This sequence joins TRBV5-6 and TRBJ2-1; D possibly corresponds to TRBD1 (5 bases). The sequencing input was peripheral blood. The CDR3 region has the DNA TGTGCCAGCAGCCGTTTAGGGGATGAGCAGTTCTTC. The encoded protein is CASSRLGDEQFF.